This T cell receptor (beta chain) was sequenced during a study of cytomegalovirus exposure and HLA in healthy donors. Both 60 Vbeta primers and 13 Jbeta primers went into the PCR. TCRdb's copy holds only in-frame clones and misses some; the assay was immunoSEQ multiplex PCR. Among approximately 220,000 clones listed, less than 85% were seen once. CDR1 SGHVS and CDR2 FNYEAQ come from the germline V gene. The V segment lost 3 bases and the J segment 4 bases; nucleotides outside the gene matches: 0. This CDR3 region has 13 residues. The rearrangement uses TRBV7-6 and TRBJ1-5, with 7 bases aligning to TRBD1. The specimen was PBMCs. The sequence was collected from a man between 18 and 35 years old in good health and CMV-seronegative. The CDR3 here is CASSLTGNQPQHF. In DNA form, the CDR3 reads TGTGCCAGCAGCTTGACAGGGAATCAGCCCCAGCATTTT. The whole variable domain, filled in from reference TRBV7-6 and TRBJ1-5, reads GAGVSQSPRYKVTKRGQDVALRCDPISGHVSLYWYRQALGQGPEFLTYFNYEAQQDKSGLPNDRFSAERPEGSISTLTIQRTEQRDSAMYRCASSLTGNQPQHFGDGTRLSIL.